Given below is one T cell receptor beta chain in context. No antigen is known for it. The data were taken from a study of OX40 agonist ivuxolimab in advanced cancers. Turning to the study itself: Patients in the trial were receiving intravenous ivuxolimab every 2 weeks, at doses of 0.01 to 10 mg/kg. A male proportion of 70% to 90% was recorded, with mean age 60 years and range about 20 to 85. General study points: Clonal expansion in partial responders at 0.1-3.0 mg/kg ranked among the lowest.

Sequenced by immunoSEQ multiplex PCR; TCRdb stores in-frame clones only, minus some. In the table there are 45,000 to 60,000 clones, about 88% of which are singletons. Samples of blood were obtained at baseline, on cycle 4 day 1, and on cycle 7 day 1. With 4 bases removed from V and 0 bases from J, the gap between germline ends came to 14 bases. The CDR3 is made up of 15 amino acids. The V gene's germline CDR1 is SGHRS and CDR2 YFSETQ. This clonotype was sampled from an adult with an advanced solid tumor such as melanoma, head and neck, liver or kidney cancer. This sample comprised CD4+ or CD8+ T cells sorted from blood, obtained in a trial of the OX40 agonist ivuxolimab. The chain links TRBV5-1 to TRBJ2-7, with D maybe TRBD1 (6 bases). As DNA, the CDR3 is TGCGCCAGCAGCGAATCAGGGGTCAGCTCCTACGAGCAGTACTTC. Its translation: CASSESGVSSYEQYF.